One and the same sample provided the 13 T cell receptor beta chains below, sequenced in a study of blood T cell repertoires in COVID-19. Libraries were prepared by immunoSEQ multiplex PCR; TCRdb keeps only in-frame clonotypes and omits some of them. The sample has about 160,000 clones, 84% seen once. Sequenced input: peripheral blood. These receptor sequences come from a woman of 80 years or more with acute or convalescent COVID-19.

This clone was detected only a few times. The chain uses TRBV6-6 and TRBJ2-1; 7 bases are shared with TRBD1. Unmatched junction bases numbered 6, after V lost 6 bases and J lost 7 bases. The germline gives CDR1 MNHNY, CDR2 SVGAGI (reference sequence). This CDR3 has 13 residues. The CDR3 sequence is CASSRGQQNEQFF. The CDR3 nucleotides are TGTGCCAGCAGCCGGGGACAGCAGAATGAGCAGTTCTTC.

The chain combines TRBV5-4 with TRBJ2-2; TRBD2 is a possible D gene (6 bases). Trimming stripped 3 bases from V and 3 bases from J, with 12 bases between. This CDR3 is 15 amino acids long. Germline V CDR1 and CDR2: SGHNT, YYREEE (reference sequence). CDR3 sequence: CASSSPTGDTGELFF. The CDR3 nucleotides read TGTGCCAGCAGCTCCCCTACGGGAGACACCGGGGAGCTGTTTTTT.

This chain joins TRBV11-2 and TRBJ1-2, with 8 bases matching TRBD1. CDR1 and CDR2 from the germline V gene are SGHAT and FQNNGV. The trim removed 0 bases at V and 4 bases at J, leaving 1 base unmatched. The length of the CDR3 is 14 residues. CDR3 loop: CASSLEGQGYGYTF. DNA for the CDR3: TGTGCCAGCAGCTTAGAAGGACAGGGCTATGGCTACACCTTC.

The chain has TRBV2 and TRBJ1-2; D is ambiguous. The germline gives CDR1 SNHLY, CDR2 FYNNEI. The CDR3 spans 12 residues. The ends were cut back, 7 bases at V and 2 bases at J, with 8 bases in the middle. This CDR3 is CASMERNYGYTF. CDR3 in DNA: TGTGCCAGCATGGAGAGGAACTATGGCTACACCTTC.

The chain uses TRBV7-2 and TRBJ1-1; D gene uncertain. This CDR3 contains 13 residues. Germline V gene sequence: CDR1 SGHTA, CDR2 FQGNSA. V was shortened by 5 bases and J by 1 base, with 8 bases between the two germline ends. For the CDR3, the DNA is TGTGCCAGCAGCCGGGAGAGGAACACTGAAGCTTTCTTT. This gives the protein CASSRERNTEAFF.

This clone was observed a single time. The gene calls are TRBV5-4 and TRBJ1-2, with 8 positions matching TRBD1. CDR1 is SGHNT and CDR2 is YYREEE in the germline V gene (reference sequence). This CDR3 is built from 15 residues. Germline trimming cut 6 bases from V and 1 base from J; bases unmatched to any gene: 8. The CDR3 sequence: CASMAGQGNNYGYTF. CDR3 in DNA: TGTGCCAGCATGGCCGGACAGGGAAATAACTATGGCTACACCTTC.

This chain joins TRBV16 and TRBJ1-1, with TRBD1 matching over 7 bases. The CDR3 contains 16 residues. After removal of 5 bases from V and 4 bases from J, the junction contained 13 bases not matched to a gene. Germline values: CDR1 KGHSY, CDR2 FQNENV. CDR3 region: CASSARETGSGTEAFF. The DNA of the CDR3 is TGTGCCAGCAGCGCACGAGAGACAGGGTCGGGCACTGAAGCTTTCTTT.

Of note for this clone: At one end, the junction sequence differs from germline, possibly due to a read error. CDR3: CASSFYDRGESGTNQKLFF. The CDR3 DNA sequence: TGCGCCAGCAGCTTTTACGACAGGGGTGAGTCCGGTACTAATCAAAAACTGTTTTTT. The rearrangement uses TRBV5-1 and TRBJ1-4, with 8 positions matching TRBD1. CDR3 length: 19 residues. Looked up from germline, CDR1 is SGHRS and CDR2 is YFSETQ.

The CDR3 spells CASSWMGLAGDLNTGELFF. CDR3 nucleotide sequence: TGTGCCAGCAGCTGGATGGGACTAGCGGGAGATCTGAACACCGGGGAGCTGTTTTTT. The chain links TRBV5-5 to TRBJ2-2; TRBD2 agrees at 14 bases. Looked up from germline, CDR1 is SGHKS and CDR2 is YYEKEE (reference sequence). This CDR3 spans 19 amino acids. J lost 1 base, V lost 3 bases, and 8 bases had no gene match.

The rearrangement links TRBV27 to TRBJ1-4; unclear D gene. CDR1 MNHEY and CDR2 SMNVEV come from the germline V gene (reference sequence). V was cut by 5 bases and J by 0 bases, with 4 bases left in between. The CDR3 is made up of 13 amino acids. The CDR3 loop reads CASSLSTNEKLFF. The CDR3, as DNA: TGTGCCAGCAGTCTTTCAACTAATGAAAAACTGTTTTTT.

The chain uses TRBV4-1 and TRBJ2-5, with 12 nucleotides matching TRBD2. Losses at the gene ends were 2 bases for V and 5 bases for J; bases not matched to a gene: 12. This CDR3 has 18 amino acids. CDR1 and CDR2 from the germline V gene are MGHRA and YSYEKL. CDR3 in amino acids: CASSQTGTSGWPGETQYF. The CDR3 DNA is TGCGCCAGCAGCCAAACCGGGACTAGCGGGTGGCCAGGGGAGACCCAGTACTTC.

The rearrangement joins TRBV10-3 to TRBJ2-7; TRBD1 matches 11 bases. V lost 6 bases, J lost 3 bases, and 10 bases stayed unmatched. Germline V CDR1 and CDR2: ENHRY, SYGVKD. The CDR3 is made up of 16 amino acids. Written as DNA, the CDR3 is TGTGCCATCAGAGCAGGGGCCGGGACAGGGGGCTACGAGCAGTACTTC. This sequence encodes CAIRAGAGTGGYEQYF.

The chain employs TRBV5-5 and TRBJ1-2; weak D call: TRBD1 (6 bases). The CDR3 sequence is 13 residues long. The germline V and J ends were trimmed by 2 bases and 5 bases, with 10 bases remaining between them. In germline, CDR1 is SGHKS, CDR2 YYEKEE (reference sequence). The CDR3 DNA reads as TGTGCCAGCAGCTTAGGGGACACTTATGGCTACACCTTC. Translation: CASSLGDTYGYTF.